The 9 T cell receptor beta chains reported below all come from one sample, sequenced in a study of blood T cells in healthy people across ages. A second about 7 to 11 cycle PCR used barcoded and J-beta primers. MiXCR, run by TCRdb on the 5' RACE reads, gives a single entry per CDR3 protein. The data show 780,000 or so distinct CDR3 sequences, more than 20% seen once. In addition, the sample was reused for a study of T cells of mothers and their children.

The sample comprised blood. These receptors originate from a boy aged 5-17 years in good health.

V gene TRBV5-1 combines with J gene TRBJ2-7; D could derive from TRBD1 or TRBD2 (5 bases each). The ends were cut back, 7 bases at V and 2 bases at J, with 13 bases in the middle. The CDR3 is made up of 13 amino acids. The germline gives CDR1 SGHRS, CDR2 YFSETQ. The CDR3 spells CASRWDGPYEQYF. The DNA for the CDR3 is TGCGCCAGCCGCTGGGACGGTCCCTACGAGCAGTACTTC.

DNA for the CDR3: TGTGCCAGCAGGCGGGCGGGCTACACCGGGGAGCTGTTTTTT. This gives the protein CASRRAGYTGELFF. The rearrangement links TRBV28 to TRBJ2-2; D is possibly TRBD2 (5 bases). Per germline, CDR1 MDHEN and CDR2 SYDVKM. V gave up 6 bases and J gave up 3 bases, with 11 bases separating them. This CDR3 comprises 14 residues.

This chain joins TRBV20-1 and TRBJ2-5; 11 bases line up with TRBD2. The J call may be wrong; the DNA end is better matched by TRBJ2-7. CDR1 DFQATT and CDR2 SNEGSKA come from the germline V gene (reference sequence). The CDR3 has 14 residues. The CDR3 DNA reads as TGCAGTGCTAGTTTAGCGGGGGGGTACTACGAGCAGTACTTC. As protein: CSASLAGGYYEQYF.

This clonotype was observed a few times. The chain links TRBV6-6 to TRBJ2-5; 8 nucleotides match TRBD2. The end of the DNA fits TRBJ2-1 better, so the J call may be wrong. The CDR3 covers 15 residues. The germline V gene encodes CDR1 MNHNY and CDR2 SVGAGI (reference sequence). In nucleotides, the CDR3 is TGTGCCAGCAGCAGTGCAGCGGGGGACTTCAATGAGCAGTTCTTC. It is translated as CASSSAAGDFNEQFF.

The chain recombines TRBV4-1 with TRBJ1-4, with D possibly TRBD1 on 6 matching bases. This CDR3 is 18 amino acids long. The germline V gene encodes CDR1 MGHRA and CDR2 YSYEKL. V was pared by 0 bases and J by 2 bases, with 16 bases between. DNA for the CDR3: TGCGCCAGCAGCCAAGAGCGGGGGCAGGGCTTGACTAATGAAAAACTGTTTTTT. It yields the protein CASSQERGQGLTNEKLFF.

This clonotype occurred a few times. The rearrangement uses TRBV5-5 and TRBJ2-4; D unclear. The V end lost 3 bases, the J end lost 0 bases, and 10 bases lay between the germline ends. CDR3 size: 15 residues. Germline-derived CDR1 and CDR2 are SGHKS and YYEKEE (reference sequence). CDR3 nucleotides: TGTGCCAGCAGCTCCCGGGTCTTAGCCAAAAACATTCAGTACTTC. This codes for CASSSRVLAKNIQYF.

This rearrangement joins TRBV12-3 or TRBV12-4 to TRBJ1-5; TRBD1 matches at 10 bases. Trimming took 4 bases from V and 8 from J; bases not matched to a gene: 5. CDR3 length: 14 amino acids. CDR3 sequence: CASSSRDRGKPQHF. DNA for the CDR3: TGTGCCAGCAGTTCCCGGGACAGGGGTAAGCCCCAGCATTTT.

CDR3 in DNA: TGCAGTGCTAGGATCAGGGCAACTAATGAAAAACTGTTTTTT. Encoded protein: CSARIRATNEKLFF. This sequence joins TRBV20-1 and TRBJ1-4, with D possibly being TRBD1 (5 bases). Germline V gene sequence: CDR1 DFQATT, CDR2 SNEGSKA (reference sequence). Trimming took off 3 bases at V and 0 bases at J, with 8 bases between the two ends. The CDR3 contains 14 residues.

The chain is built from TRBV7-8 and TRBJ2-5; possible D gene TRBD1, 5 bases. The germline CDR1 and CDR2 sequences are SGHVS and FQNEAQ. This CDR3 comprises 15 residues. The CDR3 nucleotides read TGTGCTAGTAGACGCAAGTGGGGCTGGGGAGAGACCCAGTACTTC. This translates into CASRRKWGWGETQYF.